A single sample gave rise to the 21 T cell receptor beta chains below, sequenced in a study of metastatic and nonmetastatic thyroid tumors. Patients underwent thyroid surgery, and none had received any treatment before it. From the PCR reads, TCRdb re-called clones with MiXCR. The table lists roughly 75,000 clones, around 13% of them singletons. The sequenced material came from tumor tissue. These receptors were obtained from a female donor with papillary thyroid cancer or a benign thyroid nodule (not recorded which). Some clones in this sample may be carry-over from other donors' samples.

This clone was picked up many times. The chain is built from TRBV5-1 and TRBJ2-1, with TRBD2 matching over 15 bases. CDR1 and CDR2 (germline): SGHRS, YFSETQ. The CDR3 extends over 19 amino acids. V lost 1 base, J lost 7 bases, and 12 bases stayed unmatched. In DNA form, the CDR3 reads TGCGCCAGCAGCTTGCGAGTTGGACTAGCGGGAGGGCTGACGAATGAGCAGTTCTTC. This translates into CASSLRVGLAGGLTNEQFF.

This clone has at least ten counts. This chain uses TRBV25-1 with TRBJ2-6; D not resolved. The V gene lost 6 bases and the J gene lost 3 bases, with 9 bases spanning the gap. This CDR3 is built from 14 residues. Germline assignment: CDR1 MGHDK and CDR2 SYGVNS. CDR3 sequence: CASRKGGGANVLTF. The CDR3 bases are TGTGCCAGCAGAAAGGGCGGTGGGGCCAACGTCCTGACTTTC.

This clone has ten or more counts. V gene TRBV6-1 combines with J gene TRBJ2-7; D is unclear. Germline-derived CDR1 and CDR2 are MNHNS and SASEGT. The V end lost 6 bases, the J end lost 0 bases, and 12 bases lay between the germline ends. The CDR3 is 14 amino acids. CDR3 loop: CASRDGYNSYEQYF. CDR3 bases: TGTGCCAGCAGGGACGGTTACAACTCCTACGAGCAGTACTTC.

This clone has ten or more counts. The gene calls are TRBV5-1 and TRBJ2-3; D ambiguous. CDR1 and CDR2 (germline): SGHRS, YFSETQ. CDR3 size: 14 residues. Deletions cut 2 bases from V and 2 bases from J, with 9 bases between. The DNA of the CDR3 is TGCGCCAGCAGCTTCTCGCCGAACACAGATACGCAGTATTTT. Its translation: CASSFSPNTDTQYF.

This clone has a handful of counts. A much more abundant neighbour one base away suggests this may be a read error. This chain uses TRBV5-4 with TRBJ2-6; 7 bases align to TRBD1. The CDR3 totals 17 residues. The germline V gene has CDR1 SGHNT and CDR2 YYREEE (reference sequence). CDR3 amino acids: CASSLAPTGSGANILTF. CDR3 sequence (DNA): TGTGCCAGCAGCTTGGCCCCGACAGGGTCTGGGGCCAACATCCTGACTTTC.

This clone was seen repeatedly, ten times or more. The CDR3 DNA is TGCGCCAGCAGCTTGTCCAAGGGACAGGGGCGTCAAGCTTTCTTT. As protein: CASSLSKGQGRQAFF. The rearrangement uses TRBV5-1 and TRBJ1-1; 10 positions agree with TRBD1. CDR3 size: 15 residues. J gave up 9 bases and V 1 base, and 9 bases lay outside the gene matches. Germline loops: CDR1 SGHRS, CDR2 YFSETQ.

Points on this clone: Possible read error: a much larger clone is one base away. The chain combines TRBV6-1 with TRBJ2-3; unclear D gene. From germline, CDR1 is MNHNS and CDR2 SASEGT. The CDR3 has 14 residues. CDR3 protein: CVSTESGGTDTQYF. The CDR3 coding sequence is TGTGTCAGCACCGAGTCGGGCGGCACAGATACGCAGTATTTT.

A note on this clone: Mismatch with germline at one junction end may stem from a read error. CDR3 coding DNA: TGTGCCAGCAGCACCACAGAAAATAGCGATCAGCCCCAGCATTTT. This encodes CASSTTENSDQPQHF. The V and J genes are TRBV7-8 and TRBJ1-5; no firm D call. This CDR3 is 15 amino acids long. The V gene's germline CDR1 is SGHVS and CDR2 FQNEAQ.

This clone was observed at least ten times. This rearrangement joins TRBV5-1 to TRBJ2-5; D may match TRBD1 or TRBD2 (5 bases each). CDR1 SGHRS and CDR2 YFSETQ come from the germline V gene. This CDR3 comprises 14 residues. The germline V and J ends were trimmed by 0 bases and 8 bases, with 14 bases remaining between them. CDR3 region: CASSLAGDAATQYF. The DNA for the CDR3 is TGCGCCAGCAGCTTGGCCGGGGACGCCGCCACCCAGTACTTC. Full variable domain (rest looked up from reference TRBV5-1 and TRBJ2-5): KAGVTQTPRYLIKTRGQQVTLSCSPISGHRSVSWYQQTPGQGLQFLFEYFSETQRNKGNFPGRFSGRQFSNSRSEMNVSTLELGDSALYLCASSLAGDAATQYFGPGTRLLVL.

This clone occurred many times. J is TRBJ2-2 and V is TRBV5-1, with 9 bases that match TRBD1. Germline assignment: CDR1 SGHRS and CDR2 YFSETQ. V was clipped by 4 bases and J by 5 bases; unmatched bases: 6. The CDR3 is 15 residues long. CDR3 loop: CASSKGQGWTGELFF. The CDR3 coding sequence is TGCGCCAGCAGCAAGGGACAGGGTTGGACCGGGGAGCTGTTTTTT.

This clone was counted at least ten times. The J gene is TRBJ1-2, the V gene TRBV4-1; 9 bases match TRBD1. This CDR3 is 16 amino acids long. Per the germline V gene, CDR1 is MGHRA and CDR2 is YSYEKL. V shed 2 bases and J 4 bases; nucleotides not matched to a gene: 8. DNA of the CDR3: TGCGCCAGCAGCCAAACTTCGGGACAGGGAATCTATGGCTACACCTTC. Translated: CASSQTSGQGIYGYTF.

This clone was counted only a few times. A single base separates this from a much larger clone, so it may be a read error. V is TRBV27 and J is TRBJ2-3; 14 positions match TRBD2. CDR1 is MNHEY and CDR2 is SMNVEV in the germline V gene (reference sequence). This CDR3 contains 18 residues. J was trimmed by 6 bases and V by 5 bases; bases with no gene match: 13. CDR3 in amino acids: CASSMTSGGAADGDTQYF. The CDR3 nucleotides are TGTGCCAGCAGTATGACTAGCGGGGGGGCCGCTGATGGGGATACGCAGTATTTT.

This clone has at least ten counts. V usage is TRBV5-5 and J usage is TRBJ2-1; 7 bases line up with TRBD1. Germline CDR1 is SGHKS and CDR2 is YYEKEE (reference sequence). The V gene end was trimmed by 0 bases and the J gene end by 8 bases; junction bases not matched to a gene: 11. There are 16 residues in the CDR3. CDR3 sequence (DNA): TGTGCCAGCAGCTTGGAAAGGGACAGAGAAGACCATGAGCAGTTCTTC. It encodes CASSLERDREDHEQFF.

This clone was detected ten times or more. This chain connects TRBV20-1 to TRBJ1-1, with no clear D. The V end lost 6 bases, the J end lost 8 bases, and 16 bases lay between the germline ends. Germline CDR1 reads DFQATT; CDR2 reads SNEGSKA (reference sequence). This CDR3 has 12 amino acids. CDR3 loop: CSAPTDGPEAFF. The CDR3 DNA sequence: TGCAGTGCCCCGACGGACGGCCCAGAAGCTTTCTTT.

This clone was recorded at least ten times. The rearrangement links TRBV20-1 to TRBJ2-7, with D unclear. V was clipped by 4 bases and J by 2 bases, with 6 bases between them. Germline-derived CDR1 and CDR2 are DFQATT and SNEGSKA (reference sequence). This CDR3 comprises 11 residues. CDR3 sequence: CSATTTYEQYF. Here the CDR3 DNA reads TGCAGTGCTACCACGACCTACGAGCAGTACTTC.

The J gene is TRBJ2-7, the V gene TRBV20-1, with 9 bases identical to TRBD2. This CDR3 is built from 14 residues. The J segment lost 3 bases and the V segment lost 5 bases, leaving 8 bases of the junction unmatched. CDR1 and CDR2 (germline): DFQATT, SNEGSKA (reference sequence). The CDR3 coding sequence is TGCAGTGCTGATAGCGGGAGCGCATGCTACGAGCAGTACTTC. Amino acids: CSADSGSACYEQYF.

This clone was counted ten times or more. V is TRBV20-1 and J is TRBJ2-7; maybe TRBD1 (8 bases). The germline CDR1 and CDR2 sequences are DFQATT and SNEGSKA (reference sequence). V lost 1 base and J lost 6, with 25 bases in between. This CDR3 contains 17 residues. The CDR3 spells CSARGRGGQDTSGEQYF. CDR3 in DNA: TGCAGTGCTAGAGGCAGGGGGGGACAGGACACGAGCGGCGAGCAGTACTTC.

The sample holds a few counts of this clone. A much more abundant neighbour one base away suggests this may be a read error. Different DNA sequences within this sample yield the same CDR3. The V call is TRBV6-1, the J call TRBJ1-1; D unresolved. V lost 5 bases to trimming and J lost 11 bases, with 12 bases between them. From germline, CDR1 is MNHNS and CDR2 SASEGT. This CDR3 has 11 amino acids. CDR3 loop: CASSSGLNAFF. In DNA, the CDR3 is TGTGCCAGCAGTTCAGGCTTAAACGCTTTCTTT.

This clone is classed as medium-sized. The V gene is TRBV12-3 or TRBV12-4, the J gene TRBJ1-2, with TRBD1 matching 8 bases. Trimming cost V 4 bases and J 6 bases; bases outside gene matches: 7. CDR3 size: 14 residues. CDR3 bases: TGTGCCAGCAGTTGGGGCAGGGGGCTGGATGGCTACACCTTC. As protein: CASSWGRGLDGYTF.

This clone was recorded at least ten times. This chain uses TRBV19 with TRBJ2-7; perhaps TRBD2 as D (6 bases). V lost 2 bases and J 2 bases, leaving 10 bases between the germline ends. The V gene's germline CDR1 is LNHDA and CDR2 SQIVND (reference sequence). The CDR3 runs 14 residues. CDR3 loop: CASSIPGLAYEQYF. Here the CDR3 DNA reads TGTGCCAGTAGTATACCGGGACTGGCCTACGAGCAGTACTTC.

At least ten counts were recorded for this clone. The CDR3, as DNA: TGTGCCAGCAGCGACACAGATACGCAGTATTTT. It translates to CASSDTDTQYF. The chain employs TRBV7-9 and TRBJ2-3, with unresolved D. The V gene's germline CDR1 is SEHNR and CDR2 FQNEAQ (reference sequence). CDR3 length: 11 residues. Between the trimmed V and J ends, which lost 5 bases and 2 bases, there was a span of 2 bases.